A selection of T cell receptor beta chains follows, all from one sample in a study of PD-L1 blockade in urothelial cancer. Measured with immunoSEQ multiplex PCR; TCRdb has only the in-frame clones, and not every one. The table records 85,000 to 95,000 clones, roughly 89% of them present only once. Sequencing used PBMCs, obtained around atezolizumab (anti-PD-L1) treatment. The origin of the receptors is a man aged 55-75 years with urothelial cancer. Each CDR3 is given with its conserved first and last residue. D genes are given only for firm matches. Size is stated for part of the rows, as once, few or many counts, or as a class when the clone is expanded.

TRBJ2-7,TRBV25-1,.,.,TGTGCCAGCAGTGACGGAAGAACAGGAAACTACGAGCAGTACTTC,CASSDGRTGNYEQYF
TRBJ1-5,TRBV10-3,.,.,TGTGCCATCAGTGTTGGGGGGAATAGCAATCAGCCCCAGCATTTT,CAISVGGNSNQPQHF
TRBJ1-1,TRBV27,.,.,TGTGCCAGCAGTTCGGCAGGGGCCGGGTTTAACACTGAAGCTTTCTTT,CASSSAGAGFNTEAFF
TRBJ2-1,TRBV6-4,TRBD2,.,TGTGCCAGCAGTGACTTGCCTAGCGGGGGCTACAATGAGCAGTTCTTC,CASSDLPSGGYNEQFF
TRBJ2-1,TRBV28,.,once,TGTGCCAGCAGTTTAACCGACGGGTACAATGAGCAGTTCTTC,CASSLTDGYNEQFF
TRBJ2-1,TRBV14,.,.,TGTGCCAGCAGCCGCCTACAGGGGGGGAGCAATGAGCAGTTCTTC,CASSRLQGGSNEQFF
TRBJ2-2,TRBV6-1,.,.,TGTGCCAGCCTCAGCTACGACAGAAACACCGGGGAGCTGTTTTTT,CASLSYDRNTGELFF
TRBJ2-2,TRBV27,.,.,TGTGCCAGCAGTTTCGAAAGCCCCGCGGGCACCGGGGAGCTGTTTTTT,CASSFESPAGTGELFF
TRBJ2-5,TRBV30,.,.,TGTGCCTGGAGTGTTACGAGGGAGACCCAGTACTTC,CAWSVTRETQYF
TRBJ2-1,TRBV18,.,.,TGTGCCAGCTCACCACCGCAGGCAGGGGTCTACAATGAGCAGTTCTTC,CASSPPQAGVYNEQFF
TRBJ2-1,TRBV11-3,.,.,TGTGCCAGCAGCTTAGATTTTGCAGGGGAGCAGTTCTTC,CASSLDFAGEQFF
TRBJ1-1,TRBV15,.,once,TGTGCCACCAGCACCGCCCGTGGGGGCGCACGTCTGAGGACTGAAGCTTTCTTT,CATSTARGGARLRTEAFF
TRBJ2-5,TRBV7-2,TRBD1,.,TGTGCCAGCAGCTCCCGACAGGGGCGCCAAGAGACCCAGTACTTC,CASSSRQGRQETQYF
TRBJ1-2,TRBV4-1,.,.,TGCGCCAGCGGCCCCTCGGACAGTCTCTCGTATGGCTACACCTTC,CASGPSDSLSYGYTF
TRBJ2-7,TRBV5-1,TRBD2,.,TGCGCCAGCAGCTTGGGGACTAGCGGGAGGGTGGAATGGCAGTACTTC,CASSLGTSGRVEWQYF
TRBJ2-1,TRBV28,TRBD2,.,TGTGCCAGCCGAGAGGGGCTAGCGGGAGCTAATGAGCAGTTCTTC,CASREGLAGANEQFF
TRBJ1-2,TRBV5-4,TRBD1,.,TGTGCCAGCAGACCAAAACAGGGGGCGGAGGGCTACACCTTC,CASRPKQGAEGYTF
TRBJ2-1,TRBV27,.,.,TGTGCCAGCAGCCGTACACCGAACTCCTACAATGAGCAGTTCTTC,CASSRTPNSYNEQFF
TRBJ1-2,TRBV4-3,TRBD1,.,TGCGCCAGCAGCCAGGCTGACCGGGACAGCCCAGGCTACACCTTC,CASSQADRDSPGYTF
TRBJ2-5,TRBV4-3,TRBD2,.,TGCGCCAGCAGCCAAGAGCTTGGGCGGGAGGGCCGGGGGGAGACCCAGTACTTC,CASSQELGREGRGETQYF
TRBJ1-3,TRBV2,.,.,TGTGCCAGCACCGGGACTGAAGGAAACACCATATATTTT,CASTGTEGNTIYF
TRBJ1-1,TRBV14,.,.,TGTGCCAGCAGCCAAGCTGGGACGGGGGGAGCTTTCTTT,CASSQAGTGGAFF
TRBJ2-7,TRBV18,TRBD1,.,TGTGCCAGCTCCCTCGGTACAGGGGGCCGGAACGAGCAGTACTTC,CASSLGTGGRNEQYF
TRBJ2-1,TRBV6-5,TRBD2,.,TGTGCCAGCAGAAATAGCGGGGGGGCTTATGAGCAGTTCTTC,CASRNSGGAYEQFF
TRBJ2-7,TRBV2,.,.,TGTGCCAGAAGTTCTGGGGCCACCTACGAGCAGTACTTC,CARSSGATYEQYF
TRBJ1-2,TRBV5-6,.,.,TGTGCCAGCAGCTTGGGGGAGCGCTATGGCTACACCTTC,CASSLGERYGYTF
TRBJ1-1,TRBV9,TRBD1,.,TGTGCCAGCAGCGTAGGCGGGACAGGGGATGAAGCTTTCTTT,CASSVGGTGDEAFF
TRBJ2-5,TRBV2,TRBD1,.,TGTGCCAGCAGTGAATGGTTCGGGACAGGGTCGGTGCAAGAGACCCAGTACTTC,CASSEWFGTGSVQETQYF
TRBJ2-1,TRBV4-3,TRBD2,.,TGCGCCAGCAGCCAAGAGGTGGGGCTAGCGGGGGGGGAGCAGTTCTTC,CASSQEVGLAGGEQFF
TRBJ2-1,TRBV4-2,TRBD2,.,TGTGCCAGCAGCCAAGATAGGACGGGGGGTCCAAGCTCCTACAATGAGCAGTTCTTC,CASSQDRTGGPSSYNEQFF
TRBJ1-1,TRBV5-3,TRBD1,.,TGTGCCAGAAGCTTGTTAGGGGGCAAGTTATTGAACACTGAAGCTTTCTTT,CARSLLGGKLLNTEAFF
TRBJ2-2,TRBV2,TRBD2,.,TGTGCCAGCATGGGGACTAGCAACACCGGGGAGCTGTTTTTT,CASMGTSNTGELFF
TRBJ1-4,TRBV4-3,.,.,TGCGCCAGCAGCCAGCCGGGGGGCCGGAATGAAAAACTGTTTTTT,CASSQPGGRNEKLFF
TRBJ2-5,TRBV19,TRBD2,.,TGTGCCAGTAGTACAGTAGCGGGGGGGCCGTTAGAGACCCAGTACTTC,CASSTVAGGPLETQYF
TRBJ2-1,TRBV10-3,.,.,TGTGCCATCAGTGAGTCGGGACTCAACAATGAGCAGTTCTTC,CAISESGLNNEQFF
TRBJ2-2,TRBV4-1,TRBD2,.,TGCGCCAGCAGCCCCTCGCGGGGGGCGACCACCGGGGAGCTGTTTTTT,CASSPSRGATTGELFF
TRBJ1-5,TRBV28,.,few,TGTGCCAGCAGTTCAGGGAATCAGCCCCAGCATTTT,CASSSGNQPQHF
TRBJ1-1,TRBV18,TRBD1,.,TGTGCCAGCTCACCACCGACCTCCGGGACAGTGAACACTGAAGCTTTCTTT,CASSPPTSGTVNTEAFF
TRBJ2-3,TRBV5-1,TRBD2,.,TGCGCCAGCAGCTCGACTAGCGGGAGGCCCACAGATACGCAGTATTTT,CASSSTSGRPTDTQYF
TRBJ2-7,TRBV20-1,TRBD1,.,TGCAGTGCTCACAGGGGGTGGGAGCAGTACTTC,CSAHRGWEQYF